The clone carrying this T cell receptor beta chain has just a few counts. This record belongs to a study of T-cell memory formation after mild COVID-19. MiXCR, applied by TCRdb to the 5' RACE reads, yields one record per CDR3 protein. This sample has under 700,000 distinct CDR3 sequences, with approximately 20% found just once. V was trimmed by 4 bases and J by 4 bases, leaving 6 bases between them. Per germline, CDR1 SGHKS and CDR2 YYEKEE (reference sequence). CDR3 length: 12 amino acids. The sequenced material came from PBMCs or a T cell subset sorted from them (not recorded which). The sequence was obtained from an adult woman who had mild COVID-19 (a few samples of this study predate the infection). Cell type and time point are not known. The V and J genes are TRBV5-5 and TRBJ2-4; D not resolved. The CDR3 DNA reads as TGTGCCAGCAGCCAACAGAAAAACATTCAGTACTTC. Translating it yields CASSQQKNIQYF.